These 2 T cell receptor beta chains came from one sample sequenced in a study of immune evolution from preneoplasia to lung adenocarcinoma. Some clones are missing from TCRdb's copy, which holds only in-frame ones; the method was immunoSEQ multiplex PCR. The top ten clones hold approximately 12% of a sample with more than 3,000 clones, about three quarters of them seen once. Source material: FFPE lung adenocarcinoma in situ tissue. The receptors here all came from a person aged 60 to 80 with lung adenocarcinoma.

The chain has TRBV12-5 and TRBJ2-3; TRBD1 matches 8 bases. After removal of 4 bases from V and 4 bases from J, the junction contained 4 bases not matched to a gene. CDR3 size: 14 residues. Germline V gene sequence: CDR1 LGHNT, CDR2 FRNRAP. CDR3 in DNA: TGTGCTAGTGGTTCAAGGACAGGGCCAGATACGCAGTATTTT. It is translated as CASGSRTGPDTQYF.

This chain uses TRBV12-2 with TRBJ2-7. TRBV12-2 is termed a pseudogene. This CDR3 has 16 amino acids. This chain's CDR3 is CASRCPPGDRSYEQYF. In DNA, the CDR3 is TGTGCAAGTCGCTGCCCCCCCGGGGACCGCTCCTACGAGCAGTACTTC.